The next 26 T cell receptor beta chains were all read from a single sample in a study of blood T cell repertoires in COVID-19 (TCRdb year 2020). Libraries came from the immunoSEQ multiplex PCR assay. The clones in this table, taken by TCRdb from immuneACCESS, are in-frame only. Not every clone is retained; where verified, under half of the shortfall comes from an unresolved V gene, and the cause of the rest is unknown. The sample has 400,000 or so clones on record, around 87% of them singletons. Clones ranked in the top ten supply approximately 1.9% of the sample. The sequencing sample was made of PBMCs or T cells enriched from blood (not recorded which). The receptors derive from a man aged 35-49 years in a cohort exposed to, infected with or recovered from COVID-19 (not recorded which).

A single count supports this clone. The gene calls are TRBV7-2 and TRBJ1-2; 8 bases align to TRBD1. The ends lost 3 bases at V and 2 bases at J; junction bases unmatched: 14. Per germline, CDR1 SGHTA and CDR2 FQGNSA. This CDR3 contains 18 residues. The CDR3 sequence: CASSFRDRSTAINYGYTF. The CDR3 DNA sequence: TGTGCCAGCAGCTTCCGGGACAGGTCTACCGCGATCAACTATGGCTACACCTTC. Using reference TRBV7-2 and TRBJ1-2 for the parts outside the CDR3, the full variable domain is GAGVSQSPSNKVTEKGKDVELRCDPISGHTALYWYRQSLGQGLEFLIYFQGNSAPDKSGLPSDRFSAERTGGSVSTLTIQRTQQEDSAVYLCASSFRDRSTAINYGYTFGSGTRLTVV.

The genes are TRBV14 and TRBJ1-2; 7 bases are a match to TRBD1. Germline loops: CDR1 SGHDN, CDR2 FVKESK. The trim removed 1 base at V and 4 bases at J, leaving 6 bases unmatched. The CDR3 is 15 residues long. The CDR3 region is CASSQGQGGGYGYTF. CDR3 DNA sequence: TGTGCCAGCAGCCAAGGACAGGGTGGGGGCTATGGCTACACCTTC.

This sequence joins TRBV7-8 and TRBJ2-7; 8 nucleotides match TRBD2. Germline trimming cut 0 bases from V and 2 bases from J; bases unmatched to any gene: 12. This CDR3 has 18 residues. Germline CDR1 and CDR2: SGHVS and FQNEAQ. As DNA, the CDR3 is TGTGCCAGCAGCTTAGCCACAGCATTCACTAGCGGAACCTACGAGCAGTACTTC. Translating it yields CASSLATAFTSGTYEQYF.

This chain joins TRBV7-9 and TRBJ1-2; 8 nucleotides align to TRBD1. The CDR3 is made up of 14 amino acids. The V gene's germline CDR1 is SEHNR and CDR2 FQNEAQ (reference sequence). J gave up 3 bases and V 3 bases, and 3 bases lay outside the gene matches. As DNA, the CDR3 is TGTGCCAGCAGCTTTCAGGGGGCGGACTATGGCTACACCTTC. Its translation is CASSFQGADYGYTF.

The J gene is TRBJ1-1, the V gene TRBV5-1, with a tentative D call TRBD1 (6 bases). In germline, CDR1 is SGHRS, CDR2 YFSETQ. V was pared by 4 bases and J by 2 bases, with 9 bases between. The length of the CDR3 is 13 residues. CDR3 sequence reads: CASSIQGNTEAFF. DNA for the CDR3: TGCGCCAGCAGCATACAGGGCAACACTGAAGCTTTCTTT.

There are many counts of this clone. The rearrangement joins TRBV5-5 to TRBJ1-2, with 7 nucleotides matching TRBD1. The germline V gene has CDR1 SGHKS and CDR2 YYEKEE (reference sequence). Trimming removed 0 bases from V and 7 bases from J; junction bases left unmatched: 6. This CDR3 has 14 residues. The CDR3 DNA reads TGTGCCAGCAGCTTGGGAACAGGGGCAAGTGGCTACACCTTC. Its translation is CASSLGTGASGYTF.

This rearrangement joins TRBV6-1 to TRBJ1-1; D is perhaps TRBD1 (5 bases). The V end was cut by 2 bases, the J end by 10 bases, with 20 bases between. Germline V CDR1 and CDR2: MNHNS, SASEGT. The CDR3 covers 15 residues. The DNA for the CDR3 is TGTGCCAGCAGTGAATTGAGGACAACTAAAGGACGAGCTTTCTTT. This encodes CASSELRTTKGRAFF.

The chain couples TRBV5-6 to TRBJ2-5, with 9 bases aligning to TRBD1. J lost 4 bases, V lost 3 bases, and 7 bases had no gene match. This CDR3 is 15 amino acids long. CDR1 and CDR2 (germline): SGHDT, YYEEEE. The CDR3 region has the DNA TGTGCCAGCAGCTGGTGGGACAGGGCAGGAGAGACCCAGTACTTC. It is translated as CASSWWDRAGETQYF.

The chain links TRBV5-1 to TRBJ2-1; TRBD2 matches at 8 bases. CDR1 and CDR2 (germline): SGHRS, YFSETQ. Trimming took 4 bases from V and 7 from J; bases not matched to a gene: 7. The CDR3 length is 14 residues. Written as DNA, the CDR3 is TGCGCCAGCAGCCCCCGAGCGGGAGAGAATGAGCAGTTCTTC. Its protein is CASSPRAGENEQFF.

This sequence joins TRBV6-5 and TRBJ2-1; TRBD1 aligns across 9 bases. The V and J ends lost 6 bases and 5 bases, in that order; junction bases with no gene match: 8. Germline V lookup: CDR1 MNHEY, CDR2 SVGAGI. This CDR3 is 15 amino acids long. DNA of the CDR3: TGTGCCAGCAGCATTCCCGGGACAGGGAACAATGAGCAGTTCTTC. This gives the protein CASSIPGTGNNEQFF.

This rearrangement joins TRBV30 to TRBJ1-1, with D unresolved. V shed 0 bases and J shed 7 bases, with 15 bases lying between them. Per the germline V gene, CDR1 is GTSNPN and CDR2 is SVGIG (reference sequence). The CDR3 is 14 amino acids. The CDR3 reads CAWSVSGLRDEAFF. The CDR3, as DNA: TGTGCCTGGAGTGTTAGCGGTCTTCGGGATGAAGCTTTCTTT.

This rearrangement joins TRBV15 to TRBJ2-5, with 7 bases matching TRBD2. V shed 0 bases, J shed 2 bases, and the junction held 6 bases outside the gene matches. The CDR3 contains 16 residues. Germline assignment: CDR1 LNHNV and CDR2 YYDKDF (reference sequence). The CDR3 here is CATSRDGASGQETQYF. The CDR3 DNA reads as TGTGCCACCAGCAGAGATGGGGCTAGCGGACAAGAGACCCAGTACTTC.

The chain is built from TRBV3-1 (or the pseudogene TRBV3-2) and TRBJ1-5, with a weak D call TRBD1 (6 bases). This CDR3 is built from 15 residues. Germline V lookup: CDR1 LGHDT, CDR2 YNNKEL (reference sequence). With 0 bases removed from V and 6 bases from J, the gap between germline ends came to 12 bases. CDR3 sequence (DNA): TGTGCCAGCAGCCAAGATTTGGGGGCGGGTCAGCCCCAGCATTTT. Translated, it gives CASSQDLGAGQPQHF.

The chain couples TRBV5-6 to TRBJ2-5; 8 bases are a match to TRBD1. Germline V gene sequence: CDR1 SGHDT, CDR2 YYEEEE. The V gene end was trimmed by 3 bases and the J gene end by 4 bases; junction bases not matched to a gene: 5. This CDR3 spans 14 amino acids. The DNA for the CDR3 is TGTGCCAGCAGCTCACAGGGGGTTCGAGAGACCCAGTACTTC. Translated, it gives CASSSQGVRETQYF.

CDR3 residues: CASNSAHSGRSYNEQFF. The CDR3, as DNA: TGTGCCAGTAATTCTGCCCATAGCGGGAGATCCTACAATGAGCAGTTCTTC. The V gene is TRBV19, the J gene TRBJ2-1; 9 bases line up with TRBD2. Trimming removed 7 bases from V and 1 base from J; junction bases left unmatched: 11. This CDR3 comprises 17 residues. Per the germline V gene, CDR1 is LNHDA and CDR2 is SQIVND (reference sequence).

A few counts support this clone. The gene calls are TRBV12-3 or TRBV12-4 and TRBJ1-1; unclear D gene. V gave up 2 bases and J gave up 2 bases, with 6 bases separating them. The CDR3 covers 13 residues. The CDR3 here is CASSLQVNTEAFF. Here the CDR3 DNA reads TGTGCCAGCAGTTTACAGGTTAACACTGAAGCTTTCTTT.

CDR3 region: CASNLASDTQYF. The CDR3 coding sequence is TGTGCCAGCAACTTAGCCTCCGATACGCAGTATTTT. The chain combines TRBV9 with TRBJ2-3; unclear D gene. This CDR3 is built from 12 residues. Trimming took off 6 bases at V and 6 bases at J, with 11 bases between the two ends. CDR1 and CDR2 from the germline V gene are SGDLS and YYNGEE.

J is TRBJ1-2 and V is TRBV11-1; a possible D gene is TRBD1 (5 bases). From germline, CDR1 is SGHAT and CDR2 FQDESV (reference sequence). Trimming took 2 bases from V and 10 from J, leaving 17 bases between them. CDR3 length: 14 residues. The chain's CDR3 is CASSLLRGRRDYTF. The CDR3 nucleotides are TGTGCCAGCAGCTTACTACGGGGGAGACGTGACTACACCTTC.

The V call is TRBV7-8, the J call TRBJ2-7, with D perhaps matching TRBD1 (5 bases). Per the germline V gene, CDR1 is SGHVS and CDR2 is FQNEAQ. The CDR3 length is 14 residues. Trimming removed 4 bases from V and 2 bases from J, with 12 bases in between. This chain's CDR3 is CASSWSTGAYEQYF. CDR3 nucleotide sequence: TGTGCCAGCAGCTGGTCTACAGGCGCCTACGAGCAGTACTTC.

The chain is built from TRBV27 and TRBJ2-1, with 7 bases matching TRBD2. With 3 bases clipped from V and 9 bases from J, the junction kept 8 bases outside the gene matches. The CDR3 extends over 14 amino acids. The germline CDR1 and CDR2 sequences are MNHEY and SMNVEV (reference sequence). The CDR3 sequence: CASSFQRPGGEQFF. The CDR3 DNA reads TGTGCCAGCAGTTTCCAAAGACCGGGAGGTGAGCAGTTCTTC.

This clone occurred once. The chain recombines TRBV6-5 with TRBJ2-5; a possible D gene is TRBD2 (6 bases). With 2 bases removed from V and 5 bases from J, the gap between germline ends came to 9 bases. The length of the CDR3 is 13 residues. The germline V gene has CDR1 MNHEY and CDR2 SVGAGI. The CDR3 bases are TGTGCCAGCAGTTACCGGGGGAGGGAGACCCAGTACTTC. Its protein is CASSYRGRETQYF.

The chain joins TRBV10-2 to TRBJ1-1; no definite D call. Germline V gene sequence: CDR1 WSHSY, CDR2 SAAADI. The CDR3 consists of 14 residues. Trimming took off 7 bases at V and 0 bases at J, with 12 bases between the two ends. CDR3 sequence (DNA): TGCGCCAGCACCCGGACTTACATGAACACTGAAGCTTTCTTT. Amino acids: CASTRTYMNTEAFF.

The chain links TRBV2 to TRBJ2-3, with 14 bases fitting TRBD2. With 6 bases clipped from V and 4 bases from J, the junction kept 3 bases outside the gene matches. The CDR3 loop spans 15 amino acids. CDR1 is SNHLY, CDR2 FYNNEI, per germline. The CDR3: CASRRTSGRSDTQYF. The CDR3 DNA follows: TGTGCCAGCAGGCGGACTAGCGGGAGGTCAGATACGCAGTATTTT.

The CDR3 protein is CASSLSNTGELFF. CDR3 in DNA: TGTGCCAGCAGTCTCTCGAACACCGGGGAGCTGTTTTTT. The chain carries TRBV27 and TRBJ2-2, with no clear D. The CDR3 extends over 13 amino acids. Between the trimmed V and J ends, which lost 5 bases and 0 bases, there was a span of 4 bases. Germline-derived CDR1 and CDR2 are MNHEY and SMNVEV (reference sequence).

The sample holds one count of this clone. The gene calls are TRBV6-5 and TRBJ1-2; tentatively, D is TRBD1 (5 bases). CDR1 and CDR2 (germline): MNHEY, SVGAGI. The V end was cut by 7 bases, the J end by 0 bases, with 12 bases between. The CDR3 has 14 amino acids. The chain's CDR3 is CASNRQRTNYGYTF. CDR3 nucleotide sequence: TGTGCCAGCAACCGACAGAGAACTAACTATGGCTACACCTTC.

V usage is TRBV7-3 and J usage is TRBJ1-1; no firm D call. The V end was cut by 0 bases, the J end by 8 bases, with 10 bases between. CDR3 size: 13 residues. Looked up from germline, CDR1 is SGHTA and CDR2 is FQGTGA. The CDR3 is CASSLTLGAEAFF. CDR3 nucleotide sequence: TGTGCCAGCAGCTTAACGTTGGGAGCCGAAGCTTTCTTT.